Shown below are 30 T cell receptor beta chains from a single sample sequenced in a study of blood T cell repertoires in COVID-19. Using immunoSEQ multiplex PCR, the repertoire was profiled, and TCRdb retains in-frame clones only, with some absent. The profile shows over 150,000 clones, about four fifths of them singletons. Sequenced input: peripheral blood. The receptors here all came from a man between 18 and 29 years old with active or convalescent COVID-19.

This CDR3 reads CASSRYLDRGEVNEKLFF. In DNA, the CDR3 is TGCGCCAGCAGCCGATACTTGGACAGGGGGGAAGTGAATGAAAAACTGTTTTTT. The chain carries TRBV4-3 and TRBJ1-4, with 10 bases identical to TRBD1. The V and J ends lost 4 bases and 5 bases, in that order; junction bases with no gene match: 13. This CDR3 has 18 amino acids. Germline values: CDR1 LGHNA, CDR2 YSLEER.

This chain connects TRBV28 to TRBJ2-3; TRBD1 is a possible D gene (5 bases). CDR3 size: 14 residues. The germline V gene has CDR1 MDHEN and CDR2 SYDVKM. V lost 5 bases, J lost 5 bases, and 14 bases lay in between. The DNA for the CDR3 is TGTGCCAGCAGTCCCCAGGGCGGTCTAGATACGCAGTATTTT. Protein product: CASSPQGGLDTQYF. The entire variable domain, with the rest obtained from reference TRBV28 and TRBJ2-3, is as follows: DVKVTQSSRYLVKRTGEKVFLECVQDMDHENMFWYRQDPGLGLRLIYFSYDVKMKEKGDIPEGYSVSREKKERFSLILESASTNQTSMYLCASSPQGGLDTQYFGPGTRLTVL.

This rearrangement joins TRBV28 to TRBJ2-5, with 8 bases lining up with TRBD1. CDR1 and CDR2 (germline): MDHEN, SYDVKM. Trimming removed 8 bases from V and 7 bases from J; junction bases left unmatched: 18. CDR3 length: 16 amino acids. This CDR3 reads CASGLNGQGHKGTQYF. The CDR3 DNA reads TGTGCCAGCGGGTTGAACGGACAGGGACACAAGGGGACCCAGTACTTC.

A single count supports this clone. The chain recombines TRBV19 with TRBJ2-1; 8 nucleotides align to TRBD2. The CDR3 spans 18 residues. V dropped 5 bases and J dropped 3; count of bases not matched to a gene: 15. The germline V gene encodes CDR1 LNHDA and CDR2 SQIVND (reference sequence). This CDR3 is CASSALGTRGGGYNEQFF. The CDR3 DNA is TGTGCCAGTAGTGCCCTCGGGACTAGAGGGGGGGGCTACAATGAGCAGTTCTTC.

CDR3 in amino acids: CASSKATIYGGQPQHF. The CDR3 nucleotides read TGTGCCAGCAGCAAAGCCACGATCTACGGGGGTCAGCCCCAGCATTTT. V and J are TRBV7-2 and TRBJ1-5; perhaps TRBD1 as D (5 bases). This CDR3 contains 16 residues. Trimming pared 5 bases from V and 6 bases from J, leaving 20 bases between. Germline assignment: CDR1 SGHTA and CDR2 FQGNSA.

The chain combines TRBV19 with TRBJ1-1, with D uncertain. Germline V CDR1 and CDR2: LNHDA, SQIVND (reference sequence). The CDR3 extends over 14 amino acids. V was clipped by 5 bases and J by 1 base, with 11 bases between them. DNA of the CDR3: TGTGCCAGTAGTGTGGGGAGCCGGAACACTGAAGCTTTCTTT. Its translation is CASSVGSRNTEAFF.

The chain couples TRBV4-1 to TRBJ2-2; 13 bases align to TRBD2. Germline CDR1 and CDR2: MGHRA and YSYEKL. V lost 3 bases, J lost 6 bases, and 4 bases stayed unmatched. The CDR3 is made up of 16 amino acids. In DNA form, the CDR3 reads TGCGCCAGCAGCCAGGAAGGACTAGCGGGGGCCGGGGAGCTGTTTTTT. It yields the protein CASSQEGLAGAGELFF.

DNA of the CDR3: TGTGCCAGCAGCCCCACAGGGGTTGGGGATACGCAGTATTTT. Its protein is CASSPTGVGDTQYF. The chain carries TRBV7-2 and TRBJ2-3, with TRBD1 identical over 7 bases. The CDR3 loop spans 14 amino acids. The V gene's germline CDR1 is SGHTA and CDR2 FQGNSA. Trimming at V came to 5 bases and at J to 6 bases, leaving 8 bases not matched to a gene. The full variable domain, with the rest looked up from reference TRBV7-2 and TRBJ2-3, is GAGVSQSPSNKVTEKGKDVELRCDPISGHTALYWYRQSLGQGLEFLIYFQGNSAPDKSGLPSDRFSAERTGGSVSTLTIQRTQQEDSAVYLCASSPTGVGDTQYFGPGTRLTVL.

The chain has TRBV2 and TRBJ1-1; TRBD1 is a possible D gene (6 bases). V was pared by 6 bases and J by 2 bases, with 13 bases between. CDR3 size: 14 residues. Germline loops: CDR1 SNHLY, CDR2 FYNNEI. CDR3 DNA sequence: TGTGCCAGCAGCGGACAGTTCTTTAACACTGAAGCTTTCTTT. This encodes CASSGQFFNTEAFF. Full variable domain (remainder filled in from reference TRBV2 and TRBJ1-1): EPEVTQTPSHQVTQMGQEVILRCVPISNHLYFYWYRQILGQKVEFLVSFYNNEISEKSEIFDDQFSVERPDGSNFTLKIRSTKLEDSAMYFCASSGQFFNTEAFFGQGTRLTVV.

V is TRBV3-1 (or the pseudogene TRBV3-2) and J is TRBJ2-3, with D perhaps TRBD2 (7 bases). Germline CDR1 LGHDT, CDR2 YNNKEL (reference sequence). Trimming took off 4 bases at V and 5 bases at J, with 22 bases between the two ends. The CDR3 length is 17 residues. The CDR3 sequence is CASSPYAGASGRDTQYF. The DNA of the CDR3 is TGTGCCAGCAGCCCATATGCGGGGGCGAGTGGTAGAGATACGCAGTATTTT.

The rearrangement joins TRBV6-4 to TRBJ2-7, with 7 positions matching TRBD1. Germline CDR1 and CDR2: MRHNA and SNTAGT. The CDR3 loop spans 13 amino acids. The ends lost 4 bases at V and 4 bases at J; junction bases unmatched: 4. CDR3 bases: TGTGCCAGCAGTGCCGAGACAGGGTACGAGCAGTACTTC. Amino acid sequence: CASSAETGYEQYF.

CDR3 sequence reads: CATSRESQGVGYTF. CDR3 DNA: TGTGCCACCAGCAGAGAGTCCCAGGGTGTCGGCTACACCTTC. The J gene is TRBJ1-2, the V gene TRBV15, with D possibly being TRBD1 (5 bases). This CDR3 has 14 amino acids. The ends were cut back, 0 bases at V and 8 bases at J, with 13 bases in the middle. CDR1 LNHNV and CDR2 YYDKDF come from the germline V gene (reference sequence).

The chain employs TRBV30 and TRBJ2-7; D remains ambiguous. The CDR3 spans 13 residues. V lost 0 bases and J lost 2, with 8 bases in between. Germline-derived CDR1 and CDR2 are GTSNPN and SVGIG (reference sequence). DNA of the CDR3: TGTGCCTGGAGTGTGAACAGAGCCTACGAGCAGTACTTC. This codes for CAWSVNRAYEQYF.

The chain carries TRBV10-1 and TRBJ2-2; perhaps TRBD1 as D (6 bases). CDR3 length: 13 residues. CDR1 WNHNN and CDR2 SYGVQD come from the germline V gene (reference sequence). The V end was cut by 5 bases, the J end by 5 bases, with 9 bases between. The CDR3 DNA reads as TGCGCCAGCAGTACCAGGGGAACCGGGGAGCTGTTTTTT. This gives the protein CASSTRGTGELFF.

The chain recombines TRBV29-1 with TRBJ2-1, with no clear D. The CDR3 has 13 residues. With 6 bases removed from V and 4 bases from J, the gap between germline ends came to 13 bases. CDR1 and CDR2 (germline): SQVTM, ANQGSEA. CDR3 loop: CSVDTGLYNEQFF. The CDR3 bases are TGCAGCGTGGATACCGGGTTATACAATGAGCAGTTCTTC.

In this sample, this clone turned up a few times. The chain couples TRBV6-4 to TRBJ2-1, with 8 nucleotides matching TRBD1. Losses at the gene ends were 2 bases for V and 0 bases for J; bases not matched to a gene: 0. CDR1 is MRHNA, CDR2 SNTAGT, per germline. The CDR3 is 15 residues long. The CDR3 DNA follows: TGTGCCAGCAGTGACACAGGGGGCTCCTACAATGAGCAGTTCTTC. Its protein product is CASSDTGGSYNEQFF.

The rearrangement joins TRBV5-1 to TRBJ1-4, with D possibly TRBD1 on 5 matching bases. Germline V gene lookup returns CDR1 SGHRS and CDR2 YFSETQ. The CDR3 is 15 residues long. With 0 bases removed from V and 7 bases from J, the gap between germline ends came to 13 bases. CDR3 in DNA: TGCGCCAGCAGCTTGGCCTTGGGGCATGGTGAAAAACTGTTTTTT. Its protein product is CASSLALGHGEKLFF.

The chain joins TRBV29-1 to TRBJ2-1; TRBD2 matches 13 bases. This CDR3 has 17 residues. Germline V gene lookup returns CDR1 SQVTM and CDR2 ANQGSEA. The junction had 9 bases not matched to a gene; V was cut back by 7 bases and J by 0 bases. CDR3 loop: CSGSGLAGSSSYNEQFF. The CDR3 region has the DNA TGCAGCGGTTCGGGACTAGCGGGGTCCAGCTCCTACAATGAGCAGTTCTTC.

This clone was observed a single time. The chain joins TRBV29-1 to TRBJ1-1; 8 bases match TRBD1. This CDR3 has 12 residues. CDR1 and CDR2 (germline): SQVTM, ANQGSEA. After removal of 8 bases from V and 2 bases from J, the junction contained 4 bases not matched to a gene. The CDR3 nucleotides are TGCAGCTCCGACAGGGGTAACACTGAAGCTTTCTTT. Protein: CSSDRGNTEAFF.

The CDR3: CASTTGLGQPQHF. The CDR3 DNA is TGTGCCAGCACCACAGGGTTAGGTCAGCCCCAGCATTTT. The rearrangement links TRBV12-3 or TRBV12-4 to TRBJ1-5; possibly TRBD1 for D (6 bases). This CDR3 region has 13 residues. Trimming shortened V by 7 bases and J by 6 bases, and 13 bases separated the two germline ends.

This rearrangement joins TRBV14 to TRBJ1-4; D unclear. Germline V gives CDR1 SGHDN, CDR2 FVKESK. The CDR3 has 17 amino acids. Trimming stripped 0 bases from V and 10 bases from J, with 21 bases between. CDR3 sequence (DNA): TGTGCCAGCAGCCAAGATTCTGCGGCGGATTTCGGAGGAAAACTGTTTTTT. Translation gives CASSQDSAADFGGKLFF.

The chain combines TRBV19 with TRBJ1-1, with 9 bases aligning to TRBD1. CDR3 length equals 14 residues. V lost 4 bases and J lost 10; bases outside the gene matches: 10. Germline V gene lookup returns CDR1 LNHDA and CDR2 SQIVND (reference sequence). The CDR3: CASSNRDRVGRAFF. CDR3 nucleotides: TGTGCCAGTAGTAATCGGGACAGGGTTGGGCGAGCTTTCTTT.

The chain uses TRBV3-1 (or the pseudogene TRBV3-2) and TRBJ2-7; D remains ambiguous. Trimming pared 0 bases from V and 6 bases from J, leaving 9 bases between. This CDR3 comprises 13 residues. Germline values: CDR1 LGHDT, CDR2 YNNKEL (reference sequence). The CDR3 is CASSQDRGSEQYF. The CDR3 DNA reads TGTGCCAGCAGCCAAGATAGAGGCTCCGAGCAGTACTTC.

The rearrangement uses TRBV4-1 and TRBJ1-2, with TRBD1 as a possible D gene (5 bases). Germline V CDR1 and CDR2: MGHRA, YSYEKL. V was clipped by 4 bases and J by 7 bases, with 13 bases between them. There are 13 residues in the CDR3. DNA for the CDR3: TGCGCCAGCAGCCCCGACGGGGGATCTGGCTACACCTTC. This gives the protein CASSPDGGSGYTF.

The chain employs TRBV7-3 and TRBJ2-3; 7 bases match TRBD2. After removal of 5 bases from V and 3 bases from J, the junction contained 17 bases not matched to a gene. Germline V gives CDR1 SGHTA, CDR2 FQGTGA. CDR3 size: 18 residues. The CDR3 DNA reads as TGTGCCAGCAGCCCGTTTCGTTCTAGCGGAGGGGAGACAGATACGCAGTATTTT. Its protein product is CASSPFRSSGGETDTQYF.

The CDR3 reads CASRPGLPYNEQFF. Written as DNA, the CDR3 is TGTGCCAGCAGGCCGGGACTTCCCTACAATGAGCAGTTCTTC. This sequence joins TRBV27 and TRBJ2-1, with D tentatively TRBD2 (6 bases). CDR3 length: 14 residues. Germline CDR1 and CDR2: MNHEY and SMNVEV (reference sequence). The V gene lost 6 bases and the J gene lost 2 bases, with 11 bases spanning the gap.

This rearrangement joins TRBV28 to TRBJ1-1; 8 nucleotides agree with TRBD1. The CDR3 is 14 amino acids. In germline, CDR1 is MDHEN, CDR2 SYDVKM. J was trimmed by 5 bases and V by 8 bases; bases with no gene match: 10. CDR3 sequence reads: CASWKDRVRTEAFF. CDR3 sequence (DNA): TGTGCCAGCTGGAAGGACAGGGTGCGAACTGAAGCTTTCTTT.

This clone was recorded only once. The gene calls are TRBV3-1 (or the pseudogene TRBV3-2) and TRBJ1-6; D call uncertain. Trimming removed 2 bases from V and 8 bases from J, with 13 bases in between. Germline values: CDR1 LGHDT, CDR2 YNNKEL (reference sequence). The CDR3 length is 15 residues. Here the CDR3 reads CASSQRRGNDSPLHF. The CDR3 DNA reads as TGTGCCAGCAGCCAACGCCGCGGGAACGATTCACCCCTCCACTTT.

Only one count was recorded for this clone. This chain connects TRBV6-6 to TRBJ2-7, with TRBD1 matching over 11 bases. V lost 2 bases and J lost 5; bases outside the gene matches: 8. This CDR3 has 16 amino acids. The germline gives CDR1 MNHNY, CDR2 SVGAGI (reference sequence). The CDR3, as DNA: TGTGCCAGCAGTTACCGAGGACAGGGGGCTGGAAACGAGCAGTACTTC. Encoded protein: CASSYRGQGAGNEQYF.

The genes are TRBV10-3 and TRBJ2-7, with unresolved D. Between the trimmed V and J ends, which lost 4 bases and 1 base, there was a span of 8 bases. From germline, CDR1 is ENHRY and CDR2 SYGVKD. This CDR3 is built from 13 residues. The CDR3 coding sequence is TGTGCCATCAGTGGGGCAGCTTCCTACGAGCAGTACTTC. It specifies CAISGAASYEQYF.